This T cell receptor (beta chain) is from a study of blood T cell repertoires in COVID-19. Source study methods: Estimation of nucleated cell counts was performed using reference gene primer amplification. Sequencing used immunoSEQ multiplex PCR; TCRdb keeps in-frame clones, though not all of them. V and J calls and clone size are copied from that table; D and trimming were computed from the DNA. The data show around 400,000 clones, with 80% to 90% seen just once and under 3% held by the top ten. It was during active infection that Seattle patients were enrolled and then longitudinally followed. Germline V lookup: CDR1 SGHKS, CDR2 YYEKEE (reference sequence). V was shortened by 2 bases and J by 8 bases, with 16 bases between the two germline ends. The CDR3 covers 14 residues.

The receptor was derived from a woman aged 55-70 years with COVID-19, enrolled during active disease. The sequenced sample was peripheral blood. The chain couples TRBV5-5 to TRBJ1-2; D possibly corresponds to TRBD1 (5 bases). The CDR3: CASSFGNRREGYTF. The CDR3 coding sequence is TGTGCCAGCAGCTTTGGTAACAGGAGGGAGGGCTACACCTTC. Looking up the rest from reference TRBV5-5 and TRBJ1-2 gives the full variable domain: DAGVTQSPTHLIKTRGQQVTLRCSPISGHKSVSWYQQVLGQGPQFIFQYYEKEERGRGNFPDRFSARQFPNYSSELNVNALLLGDSALYLCASSFGNRREGYTFGSGTRLTVV.